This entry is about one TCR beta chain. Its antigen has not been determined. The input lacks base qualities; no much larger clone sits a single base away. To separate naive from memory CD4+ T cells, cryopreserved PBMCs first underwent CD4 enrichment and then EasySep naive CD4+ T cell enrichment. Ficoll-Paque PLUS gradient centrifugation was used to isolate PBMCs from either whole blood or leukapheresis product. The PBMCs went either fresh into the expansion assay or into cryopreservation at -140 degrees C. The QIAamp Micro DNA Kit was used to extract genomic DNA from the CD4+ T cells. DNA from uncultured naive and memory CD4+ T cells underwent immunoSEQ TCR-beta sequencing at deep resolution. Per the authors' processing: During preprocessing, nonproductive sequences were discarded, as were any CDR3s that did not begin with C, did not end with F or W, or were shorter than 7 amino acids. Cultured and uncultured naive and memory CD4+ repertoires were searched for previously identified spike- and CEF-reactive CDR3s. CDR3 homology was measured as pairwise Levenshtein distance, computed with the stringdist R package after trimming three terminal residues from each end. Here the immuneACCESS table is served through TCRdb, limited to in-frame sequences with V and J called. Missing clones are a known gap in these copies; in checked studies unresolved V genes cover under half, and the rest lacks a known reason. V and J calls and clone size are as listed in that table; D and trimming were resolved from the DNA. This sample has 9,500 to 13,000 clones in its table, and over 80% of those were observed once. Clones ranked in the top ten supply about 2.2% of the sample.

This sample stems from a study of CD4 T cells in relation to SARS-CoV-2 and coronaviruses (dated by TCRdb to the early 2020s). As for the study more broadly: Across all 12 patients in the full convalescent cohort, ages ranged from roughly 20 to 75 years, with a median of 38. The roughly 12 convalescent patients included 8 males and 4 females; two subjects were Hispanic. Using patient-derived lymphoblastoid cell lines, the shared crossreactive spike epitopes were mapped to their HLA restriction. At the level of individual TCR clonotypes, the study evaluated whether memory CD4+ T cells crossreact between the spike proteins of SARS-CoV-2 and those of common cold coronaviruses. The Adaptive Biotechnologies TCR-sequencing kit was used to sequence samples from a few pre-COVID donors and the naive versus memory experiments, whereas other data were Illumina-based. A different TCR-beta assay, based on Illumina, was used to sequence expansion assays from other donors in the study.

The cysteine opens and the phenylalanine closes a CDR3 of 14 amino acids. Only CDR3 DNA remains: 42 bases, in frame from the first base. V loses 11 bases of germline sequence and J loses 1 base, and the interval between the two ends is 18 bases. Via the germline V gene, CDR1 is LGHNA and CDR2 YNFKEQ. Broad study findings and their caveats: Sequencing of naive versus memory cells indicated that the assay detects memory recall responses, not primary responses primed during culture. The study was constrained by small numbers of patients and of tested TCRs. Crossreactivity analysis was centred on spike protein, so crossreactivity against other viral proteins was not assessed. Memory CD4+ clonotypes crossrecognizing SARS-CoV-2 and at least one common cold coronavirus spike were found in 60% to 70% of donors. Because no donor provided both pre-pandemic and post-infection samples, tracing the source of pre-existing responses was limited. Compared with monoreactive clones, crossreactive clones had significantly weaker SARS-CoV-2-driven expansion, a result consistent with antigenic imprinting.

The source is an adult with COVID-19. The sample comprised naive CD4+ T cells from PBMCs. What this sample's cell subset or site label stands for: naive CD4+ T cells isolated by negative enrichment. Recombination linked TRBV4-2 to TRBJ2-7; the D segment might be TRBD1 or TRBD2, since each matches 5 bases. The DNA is TGTGCCTCAAACGAGGGGCCGCCGTCCTACGAGCAGTACTTC. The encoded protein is CASNEGPPSYEQYF.